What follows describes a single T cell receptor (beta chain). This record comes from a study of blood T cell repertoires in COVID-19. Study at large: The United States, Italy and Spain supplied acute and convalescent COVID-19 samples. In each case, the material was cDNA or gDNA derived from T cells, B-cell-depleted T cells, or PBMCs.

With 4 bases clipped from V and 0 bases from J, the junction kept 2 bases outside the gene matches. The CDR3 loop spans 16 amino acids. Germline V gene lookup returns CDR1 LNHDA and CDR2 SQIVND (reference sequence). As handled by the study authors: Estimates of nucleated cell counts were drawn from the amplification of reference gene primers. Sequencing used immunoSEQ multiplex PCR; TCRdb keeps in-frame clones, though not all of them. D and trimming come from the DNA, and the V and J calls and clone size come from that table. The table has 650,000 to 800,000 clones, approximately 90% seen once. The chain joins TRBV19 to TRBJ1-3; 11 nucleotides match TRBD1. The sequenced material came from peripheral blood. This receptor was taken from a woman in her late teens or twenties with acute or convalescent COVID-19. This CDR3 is CASSTGTGGSGNTIYF. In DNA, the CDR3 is TGTGCCAGTAGTACCGGGACAGGGGGCTCTGGAAACACCATATATTTT. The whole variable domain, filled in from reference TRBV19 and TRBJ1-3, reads DGGITQSPKYLFRKEGQNVTLSCEQNLNHDAMYWYRQDPGQGLRLIYYSQIVNDFQKGDIAEGYSVSREKKESFPLTVTSAQKNPTAFYLCASSTGTGGSGNTIYFGEGSWLTVV.